Sequencing of this T cell receptor (beta chain) was carried out in a study of blood T cell repertoires in COVID-19. The wider study: Sites in the United States, Italy and Spain provided acute and convalescent COVID-19 samples.

V was pared by 10 bases and J by 4 bases, with 9 bases between. CDR3 size: 12 residues. CDR1 is KGHDR, CDR2 SFDVKD, per germline. Those enrolled, adults aged about 18 to 89 years, came from 25 or so US areas. TCRdb keeps only in-frame clones here, not all; method: immunoSEQ multiplex PCR. This table has a few hundred thousand clones, around 90% appearing once. The sequence came from a man under 40 who had been exposed to COVID-19. The chain links TRBV24-1 to TRBJ2-2, with D unclear. The sample taken for sequencing was PBMCs or T cells enriched from blood (not recorded which). In DNA, the CDR3 is TGTGCCACAGCCGCGCGCACCGGGGAGCTGTTTTTT. Amino acids: CATAARTGELFF.